This TCR beta chain was identified during a study of blood T cells in healthy people across ages. The people who gave samples were healthy Caucasians from Russia, aged about 6 to 95. Each donor supplied roughly 10 milliliters of peripheral blood. Isolated PBMCs totaled at least 7 million in each sample. General study points: Diversity was estimated from one million T cells, and these estimates were considered underestimates.

Through a sample-barcoded 5' primer and a J-beta primer mix, a second PCR was run for about 7 to 12 cycles. TCRdb re-called the 5' RACE reads through MiXCR, storing one row per CDR3 protein. The data contain roughly 730,000 distinct CDR3 sequences, more than 55% of them singletons. Germline V lookup: CDR1 SGHTA, CDR2 FQGTGA. This CDR3 has 18 residues. V lost 0 bases, J lost 0 bases, and 5 bases stayed unmatched. For this clonotype: Its cognate antigen is unknown.

The material sequenced was blood. The chain is built from TRBV7-3 and TRBJ2-3; 11 positions match TRBD2. The receptor was isolated from a man aged 40-49 years in good health. The DNA of the CDR3 is TGTGCCAGCAGCTTAACAAAGGGACTAGCGGCAAGCACAGATACGCAGTATTTT. Its translation is CASSLTKGLAASTDTQYF.